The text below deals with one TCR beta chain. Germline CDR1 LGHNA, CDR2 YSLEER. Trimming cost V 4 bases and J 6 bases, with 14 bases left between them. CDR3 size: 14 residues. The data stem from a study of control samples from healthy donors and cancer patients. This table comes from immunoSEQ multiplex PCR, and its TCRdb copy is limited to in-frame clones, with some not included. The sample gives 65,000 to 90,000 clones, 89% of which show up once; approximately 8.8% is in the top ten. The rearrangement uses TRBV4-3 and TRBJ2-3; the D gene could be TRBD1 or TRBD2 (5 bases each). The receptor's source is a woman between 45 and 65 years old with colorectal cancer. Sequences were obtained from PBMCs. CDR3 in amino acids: CASSPSWGRDTQYF. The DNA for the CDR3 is TGCGCCAGCAGCCCTAGCTGGGGCCGGGATACGCAGTATTTT.